This T cell receptor (beta chain) comes out of a study of cytomegalovirus exposure and HLA in healthy donors. The junction had 2 bases not matched to a gene; V was cut back by 0 bases and J by 5 bases. The CDR3 contains 15 residues. The germline gives CDR1 MNHNY, CDR2 SVGAGI (reference sequence). The study ran its PCR with 60 Vbeta and 13 Jbeta primers. The data were produced by immunoSEQ multiplex PCR, yet TCRdb's version contains in-frame clones alone and is incomplete. The sample shows roughly 170,000 clones, 75% to 90% of them seen only once. This clone has just a few counts. Antigen specificity is unknown. The study's findings and limits: Accurate HLA-A and HLA-B prediction from TCR beta sequences was reported for most subjects. A cluster of highly shared sequence variants was likely a sequencing artifact.

The sequence came from a man aged 30-40 years in good health and CMV-seropositive. The V gene is TRBV6-6, the J gene TRBJ2-7, with 12 bases that match TRBD1. Material for sequencing was PBMCs. DNA for the CDR3: TGTGCCAGCAGTTACTCGGGACAGGGGGCGGACGAGCAGTACTTC. Protein product: CASSYSGQGADEQYF.